Shown below are 8 T cell receptor beta chains from a single sample sequenced in a study of T cells in Graves' hyperthyroidism and ophthalmopathy. There were TCR beta CDR3 regions amplified from RNA transcripts. TCR CDR3 underwent first-round RT-PCR with the HTBI primer set. TCRdb redid the calling of the multiplex PCR reads with MiXCR, one entry per CDR3 protein. The sample has some 370,000 distinct CDR3 sequences; about 14% are singletons. Specimen: blood. These receptor sequences come from a man between 50 and 59 years old with Graves' ophthalmopathy.

This clonotype was counted at least ten times. The chain recombines TRBV7-9 with TRBJ2-3; D not certain. Germline V lookup: CDR1 SEHNR, CDR2 FQNEAQ (reference sequence). V lost 7 bases and J lost 5, with 16 bases in between. The CDR3 length is 14 residues. This CDR3 is CASTFAGPGDTQYF. In nucleotides, the CDR3 is TGTGCCAGCACCTTCGCCGGGCCCGGAGATACGCAGTATTTT.

In this sample, this clonotype turned up many times. The chain has TRBV6-2 or TRBV6-3 and TRBJ2-5, with 8 bases fitting TRBD1. With V trimmed by 0 bases and J by 4 bases, 4 bases remained unmatched. In germline, CDR1 is MNHEY, CDR2 SVGEGT. There are 15 residues in the CDR3. The CDR3 protein is CASSYSTQGAETQYF. The CDR3 nucleotides are TGTGCCAGCAGTTACTCGACTCAGGGGGCAGAGACCCAGTACTTC.

This clonotype was counted many times. The chain uses TRBV28 and TRBJ2-7; D is ambiguous. From germline, CDR1 is MDHEN and CDR2 SYDVKM. The CDR3 runs 15 residues. V shed 6 bases and J shed 0 bases, with 15 bases lying between them. CDR3 amino acids: CASSPTGARSYEQYF. CDR3 coding DNA: TGTGCCAGCAGCCCCACCGGCGCGCGCTCCTACGAGCAGTACTTC.

V is TRBV7-2 and J is TRBJ2-3; no definite D call. CDR1 SGHTA and CDR2 FQGNSA come from the germline V gene. With 5 bases removed from V and 1 base from J, the gap between germline ends came to 10 bases. CDR3 length: 14 amino acids. This CDR3 reads CASSPALGTDTQYF. CDR3 DNA: TGTGCCAGCAGCCCCGCCTTGGGCACAGATACGCAGTATTTT.

This rearrangement joins TRBV29-1 to TRBJ2-3; D is possibly TRBD2 (6 bases). From germline, CDR1 is SQVTM and CDR2 ANQGSEA. This CDR3 has 16 residues. Trimming removed 1 base at V and 0 bases at J, with 14 bases between. The DNA of the CDR3 is TGCAGCGTTGAAGGCATGGGAGGTAGTAGCACAGATACGCAGTATTTT. Amino acid sequence: CSVEGMGGSSTDTQYF.

This clonotype was counted ten times or more. The CDR3, as DNA: TGTGCCAGCAGTTTAATGGAGCTGCGTGGCTACACCTTC. Translated: CASSLMELRGYTF. The rearrangement uses TRBV12-3 or TRBV12-4 and TRBJ1-2; D is undetermined. The CDR3 is 13 amino acids. V was cut by 2 bases and J by 7 bases, with 11 bases left in between.

This clonotype was seen at least ten times. V gene TRBV15 combines with J gene TRBJ2-4; D might be TRBD2 (6 bases). V was clipped by 6 bases and J by 2 bases, with 11 bases between them. The germline gives CDR1 LNHNV, CDR2 YYDKDF (reference sequence). The CDR3 totals 14 residues. The CDR3: CATRYSGPKNIQYF. CDR3 bases: TGTGCCACCAGGTACAGCGGGCCCAAAAACATTCAGTACTTC.

In its sample, this clonotype was seen many times. The V call is TRBV13, the J call TRBJ2-2, with D possibly TRBD2 on 5 matching bases. The ends were cut back, 6 bases at V and 1 base at J, with 12 bases in the middle. CDR3 length: 15 amino acids. Per germline, CDR1 PRHDT and CDR2 FYEKMQ (reference sequence). CDR3 region: CASRSARGNTGELFF. The CDR3 nucleotides are TGTGCCAGCAGGTCGGCTCGGGGGAACACCGGGGAGCTGTTTTTT.